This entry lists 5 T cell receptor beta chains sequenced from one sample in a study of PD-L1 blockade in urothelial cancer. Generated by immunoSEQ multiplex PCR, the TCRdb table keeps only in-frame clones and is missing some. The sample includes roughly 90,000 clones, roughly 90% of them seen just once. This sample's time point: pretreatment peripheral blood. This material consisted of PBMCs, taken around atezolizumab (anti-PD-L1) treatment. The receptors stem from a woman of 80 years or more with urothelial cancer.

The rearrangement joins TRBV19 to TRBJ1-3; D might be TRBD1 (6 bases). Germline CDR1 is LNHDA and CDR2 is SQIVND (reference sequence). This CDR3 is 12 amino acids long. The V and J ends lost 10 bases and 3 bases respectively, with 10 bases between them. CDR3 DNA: TGTGCCACCCAGGGGATTGGAAACACCATATATTTT. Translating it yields CATQGIGNTIYF. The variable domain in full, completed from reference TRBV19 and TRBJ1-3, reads DGGITQSPKYLFRKEGQNVTLSCEQNLNHDAMYWYRQDPGQGLRLIYYSQIVNDFQKGDIAEGYSVSREKKESFPLTVTSAQKNPTAFYLCATQGIGNTIYFGEGSWLTVV.

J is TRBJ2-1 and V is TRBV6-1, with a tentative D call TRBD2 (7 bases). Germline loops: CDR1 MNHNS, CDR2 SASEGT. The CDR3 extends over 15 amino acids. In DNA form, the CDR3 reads TGTGCGGAAAAAGGCCGGGGGGCTTGGGGGGTAGTGCAGTTCTTC. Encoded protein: CAEKGRGAWGVVQFF.

CDR3 loop: CASTGGGYTF. The CDR3 DNA reads as TGTGCCAGCACCGGGGGTGGCTACACCTTC. V and J are TRBV6-1 and TRBJ1-2, with D possibly matching TRBD1 (5 bases). This CDR3 comprises 10 residues. CDR1 is MNHNS, CDR2 SASEGT, per germline. V was clipped by 7 bases and J by 7 bases, with 7 bases between them.

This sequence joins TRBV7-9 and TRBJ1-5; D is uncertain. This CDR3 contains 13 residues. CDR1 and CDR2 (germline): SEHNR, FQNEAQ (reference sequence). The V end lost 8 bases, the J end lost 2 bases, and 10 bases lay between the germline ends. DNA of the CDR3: TGTGCCAGCCGGGAGGGAGGCAATCAGCCCCAGCATTTT. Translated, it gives CASREGGNQPQHF.

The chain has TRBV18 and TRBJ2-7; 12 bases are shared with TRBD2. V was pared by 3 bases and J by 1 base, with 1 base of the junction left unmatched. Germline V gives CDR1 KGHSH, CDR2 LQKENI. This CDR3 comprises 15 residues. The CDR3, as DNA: TGTGCCAGCTCACCGACTAGCGGGAGTTCCTACGAGCAGTACTTC. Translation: CASSPTSGSSYEQYF.